These 26 T cell receptor beta chains were sequenced from one sample in a study of T cells in Graves' hyperthyroidism and ophthalmopathy. RNA transcripts gave rise to amplified TCR beta CDR3 regions. RT-PCR in the first round (using the HTBI primer set) targeted the TCR CDR3. TCRdb fed the multiplex PCR reads into MiXCR, producing one record per CDR3 protein. This sample yields about 300,000 distinct CDR3 sequences, of which roughly 13% are seen a single time; approximately 7.8% belongs to the top ten. The sample taken for sequencing was blood. These receptors came from a woman aged 30 to 39 with Graves' hyperthyroidism that later progressed to Graves' ophthalmopathy.

This clonotype was observed many times. The genes are TRBV6-1 and TRBJ1-2, with D tentatively TRBD1 (5 bases). The germline gives CDR1 MNHNS, CDR2 SASEGT. The CDR3 has 11 amino acids. The V gene lost 6 bases and the J gene lost 7 bases, with 9 bases spanning the gap. CDR3 in DNA: TGTGCCAGCAGCTACCAGGGTGGCTACACCTTC. This translates into CASSYQGGYTF.

The sample holds many counts of this clonotype. CDR3 residues: CASSQGPGSGNTIYF. For the CDR3, the DNA is TGTGCCAGCAGCCAAGGGCCAGGGTCAGGAAACACCATATATTTT. The chain combines TRBV3-1 with TRBJ1-3, with a weak D call TRBD1 (5 bases). Trimming took 1 base from V and 4 from J, leaving 11 bases between them. Germline assignment: CDR1 LGHDT and CDR2 YNNKEL (reference sequence). CDR3 length: 15 residues.

The sample holds many counts of this clonotype. The chain is built from TRBV28 and TRBJ1-2; D is undetermined. Germline-derived CDR1 and CDR2 are MDHEN and SYDVKM. The CDR3 sequence is 13 residues long. V dropped 2 bases and J dropped 4 bases, with 8 bases sitting between them. The DNA for the CDR3 is TGTGCCAGCAGTTTAGGACGGACCTATGGCTACACCTTC. Encoded protein: CASSLGRTYGYTF.

This clonotype was recorded many times. V gene TRBV20-1 combines with J gene TRBJ2-7, with TRBD2 identical over 9 bases. The CDR3 has 13 amino acids. The trim removed 3 bases at V and 6 bases at J, leaving 6 bases unmatched. Germline V lookup: CDR1 DFQATT, CDR2 SNEGSKA (reference sequence). As DNA, the CDR3 is TGCAGTGCTAGTGGCGGGAGGGCTGGCGAGCAGTACTTC. Translating gives CSASGGRAGEQYF.

This clonotype has at least ten counts. CDR3 DNA sequence: TGTGCCAGCAGCTTCGGGGGGGCGAGGGGAAATGAGCAGTTCTTC. This translates into CASSFGGARGNEQFF. The chain employs TRBV7-3 and TRBJ2-1, with 8 bases fitting TRBD2. Germline V gene data show CDR1 as SGHTA and CDR2 as FQGTGA. V lost 3 bases, J lost 7 bases, and 8 bases stayed unmatched. This CDR3 comprises 15 residues.

This clonotype came up many times. The chain couples TRBV10-3 to TRBJ2-7; TRBD2 might be the D (6 bases). Trimming left V 4 bases short and J 0 bases short, with 10 bases between. The germline gives CDR1 ENHRY, CDR2 SYGVKD. The CDR3 sequence is 14 residues long. The CDR3 region is CAISGGTGSYEQYF. CDR3 DNA: TGTGCCATCAGTGGGGGGACTGGCTCCTACGAGCAGTACTTC.

The sample holds many counts of this clonotype. The chain links TRBV4-2 to TRBJ2-7; no firm D call. Deletions cut 3 bases from V and 7 bases from J, with 13 bases between. The CDR3 has 13 residues. Per germline, CDR1 LGHNA and CDR2 YNFKEQ. The CDR3 region has the DNA TGTGCCAGCAGCCAGGACCCGTTCAGAGAGCAGTACTTC. Protein sequence: CASSQDPFREQYF.

This clonotype was seen repeatedly, ten times or more. CDR3 residues: CASSRGTSGQETQYF. The CDR3 nucleotides read TGTGCCAGCAGCCGCGGGACTAGCGGACAAGAGACCCAGTACTTC. The gene calls are TRBV7-9 and TRBJ2-5; 11 bases are shared with TRBD2. The CDR3 is 15 amino acids. Germline values: CDR1 SEHNR, CDR2 FQNEAQ (reference sequence). V lost 5 bases to trimming and J lost 2 bases; unmatched junction nucleotides: 4.

This clonotype was recorded at least ten times. The V call is TRBV12-3 or TRBV12-4, the J call TRBJ1-6, with 7 bases aligning to TRBD1. V shed 5 bases, J shed 5 bases, and the junction held 12 bases outside the gene matches. This CDR3 is built from 17 residues. The CDR3, as DNA: TGTGCCAGCAGTCCCAGACAAGGGGGCCTTAATAATTCACCCCTCCACTTT. Translated: CASSPRQGGLNNSPLHF.

This chain links TRBV6-1 with TRBJ1-4; D not certain. The V gene lost 8 bases and the J gene lost 1 base, with 11 bases spanning the gap. Germline values: CDR1 MNHNS, CDR2 SASEGT. The CDR3 sequence is 14 residues long. In DNA form, the CDR3 reads TGTGCCAGCGGAAGGACGGGAACTAATGAAAAACTGTTTTTT. It specifies CASGRTGTNEKLFF.

This clonotype has ten or more counts. The chain links TRBV7-2 to TRBJ2-7; D might be TRBD2 (5 bases). Germline V gives CDR1 SGHTA, CDR2 FQGNSA. Trimming shortened V by 1 base and J by 4 bases, and 14 bases separated the two germline ends. The CDR3 runs to 15 residues. The CDR3 loop is CASSLDPSGSYEQYF. The DNA of the CDR3 is TGTGCCAGCAGCTTAGACCCCAGCGGATCATACGAGCAGTACTTC.

This clonotype was observed many times. The genes are TRBV7-3 and TRBJ2-1; 7 nucleotides agree with TRBD2. Per the germline V gene, CDR1 is SGHTA and CDR2 is FQGTGA. CDR3 size: 16 residues. J gave up 7 bases and V 4 bases, and 13 bases lay outside the gene matches. The CDR3 DNA reads as TGTGCCAGCAGCTCCGCAGCGCGGGAGAGCCTAAATGAGCAGTTCTTC. As protein: CASSSAARESLNEQFF.

The table lists this clonotype with a few counts. The genes are TRBV7-9 and TRBJ1-1, with a tentative D call TRBD1 (5 bases). The CDR3 runs 15 residues. Germline V gene lookup returns CDR1 SEHNR and CDR2 FQNEAQ (reference sequence). The V end lost 5 bases, the J end lost 1 base, and 14 bases lay between the germline ends. CDR3 in DNA: TGTGCCAGCAGCCGTGGGGGGGGAGCGAACACTGAAGCTTTCTTT. It yields the protein CASSRGGGANTEAFF.

This clonotype was counted many times. V gene TRBV30 combines with J gene TRBJ2-1, with 7 nucleotides matching TRBD2. The CDR3 spans 13 residues. V shed 4 bases, J shed 10 bases, and the junction held 10 bases outside the gene matches. CDR1 is GTSNPN, CDR2 SVGIG, per germline (reference sequence). The CDR3 DNA reads TGTGCCTGGATGCCCGCGGGGGTTCAAGAGCAGTTCTTC. Its translation is CAWMPAGVQEQFF. Combining the CDR3 with reference TRBV30 and TRBJ2-1 gives the whole variable domain SQTIHQWPATLVQPVGSPLSLECTVEGTSNPNLYWYRQAAGRGLQLLFYSVGIGQISSEVPQNLSASRPQDRQFILSSKKLLLSDSGFYLCAWMPAGVQEQFFGPGTRLTVL.

This clonotype was found many times. The CDR3 region has the DNA TGTGCCAGCAGTTTATTGGTGGGGGGCGGCCAGCCCCAGCATTTT. It specifies CASSLLVGGGQPQHF. The rearrangement uses TRBV28 and TRBJ1-5; weak D call: TRBD1 (6 bases). The CDR3 covers 15 residues. V lost 1 base, J lost 7 bases, and 14 bases lay in between. Germline V CDR1 and CDR2: MDHEN, SYDVKM.

V and J are TRBV28 and TRBJ2-1, with D maybe TRBD2 (5 bases). The CDR3 loop spans 12 amino acids. The germline CDR1 and CDR2 sequences are MDHEN and SYDVKM. Trimming cost V 2 bases and J 15 bases, with 14 bases left between them. The CDR3 DNA follows: TGTGCCAGCAGTTTAGGGTCCACCGGGGTGTTCTTC. The encoded protein is CASSLGSTGVFF.

This clonotype was recorded many times. The V gene is TRBV6-2 or TRBV6-3, the J gene TRBJ2-2, with D possibly TRBD2 on 5 matching bases. V dropped 2 bases and J dropped 0 bases, with 22 bases sitting between them. The CDR3 totals 20 residues. From germline, CDR1 is MNHEY and CDR2 SVGEGT. CDR3 region: CASSYHPADIALANTGELFF. CDR3 coding DNA: TGTGCCAGCAGTTACCACCCGGCCGATATAGCGCTCGCGAACACCGGGGAGCTGTTTTTT.

This chain links TRBV4-2 with TRBJ2-6, with 10 bases identical to TRBD1. The length of the CDR3 is 17 residues. Per the germline V gene, CDR1 is LGHNA and CDR2 is YNFKEQ. After removal of 1 base from V and 0 bases from J, the junction contained 0 bases not matched to a gene. In DNA, the CDR3 is TGTGCCAGCAGCCAAGGGACAGGGGGCTCTGGGGCCAACGTCCTGACTTTC. It encodes CASSQGTGGSGANVLTF.

The chain links TRBV6-1 to TRBJ2-5; 7 bases match TRBD2. The CDR3 contains 17 residues. The germline gives CDR1 MNHNS, CDR2 SASEGT. V lost 6 bases and J lost 5; bases outside the gene matches: 18. The CDR3 is CASRAALWEGREETQYF. The DNA of the CDR3 is TGTGCCAGCAGGGCCGCCCTATGGGAGGGGCGCGAGGAGACCCAGTACTTC.

This clonotype appeared many times. V usage is TRBV6-5 and J usage is TRBJ2-7, with TRBD1 matching over 8 bases. V lost 0 bases to trimming and J lost 2 bases; unmatched junction nucleotides: 3. This CDR3 spans 15 amino acids. Looked up from germline, CDR1 is MNHEY and CDR2 is SVGAGI. For the CDR3, the DNA is TGTGCCAGCAGTTACTCCAGGACAGGGACCTACGAGCAGTACTTC. It specifies CASSYSRTGTYEQYF.

This clonotype showed up just a few times. The chain recombines TRBV29-1 with TRBJ1-3; the D is unclear. This CDR3 region has 13 residues. The V end lost 3 bases, the J end lost 2 bases, and 8 bases lay between the germline ends. Germline values: CDR1 SQVTM, CDR2 ANQGSEA. The CDR3 protein is CSVEIGTGNTIYF. The DNA for the CDR3 is TGCAGCGTTGAGATAGGGACTGGAAACACCATATATTTT. Drawing the rest from reference TRBV29-1 and TRBJ1-3, the complete variable domain is SAVISQKPSRDICQRGTSLTIQCQVDSQVTMMFWYRQQPGQSLTLIATANQGSEATYESGFVIDKFPISRPNLTFSTLTVSNMSPEDSSIYLCSVEIGTGNTIYFGEGSWLTVV.

The table lists this clonotype with many counts. This chain joins TRBV12-3 or TRBV12-4 and TRBJ2-7; 7 bases agree with TRBD1. Trimming removed 3 bases from V and 4 bases from J; junction bases left unmatched: 9. The CDR3 runs 15 residues. CDR3 nucleotide sequence: TGTGCCAGCAGTTTGGGTACAGGGGCACGGTACGAGCAGTACTTC. Protein: CASSLGTGARYEQYF.

This clonotype was recorded at least ten times. The chain recombines TRBV6-2 or TRBV6-3 with TRBJ2-7, with D possibly being TRBD2 (5 bases). Germline loops: CDR1 MNHEY, CDR2 SVGEGT. V lost 6 bases and J lost 3, with 9 bases in between. This CDR3 comprises 12 residues. The CDR3 sequence is CASSGIGYEQYF. CDR3 nucleotide sequence: TGTGCCAGCAGCGGGATAGGCTACGAGCAGTACTTC.

This clonotype was observed a few times. This chain uses TRBV27 with TRBJ1-5; D remains unclear. Trimming stripped 6 bases from V and 5 bases from J, with 14 bases between. Germline CDR1 and CDR2: MNHEY and SMNVEV (reference sequence). The CDR3 is 14 residues long. CDR3: CASSQRAVHQPQHF. CDR3 bases: TGTGCCAGCAGCCAGAGGGCAGTTCATCAGCCCCAGCATTTT.

The V and J genes are TRBV12-3 or TRBV12-4 and TRBJ1-1; 7 nucleotides align to TRBD1. The ends lost 7 bases at V and 4 bases at J; junction bases unmatched: 3. The CDR3 is made up of 12 amino acids. CDR3 region: CASIGDSTEAFF. The CDR3 DNA reads as TGTGCCAGCATTGGGGACAGCACTGAAGCTTTCTTT.

This clonotype was found a few times. J is TRBJ2-3 and V is TRBV2, with D possibly called TRBD1 or TRBD2 (6 bases each). Germline lookup yields CDR1 SNHLY and CDR2 FYNNEI. Trimming took off 4 bases at V and 0 bases at J, with 14 bases between the two ends. CDR3 length: 16 residues. CDR3 nucleotides: TGTGCCAGCAGTGGAGGGGGAGGCGGGAGCACAGATACGCAGTATTTT. Protein product: CASSGGGGGSTDTQYF.